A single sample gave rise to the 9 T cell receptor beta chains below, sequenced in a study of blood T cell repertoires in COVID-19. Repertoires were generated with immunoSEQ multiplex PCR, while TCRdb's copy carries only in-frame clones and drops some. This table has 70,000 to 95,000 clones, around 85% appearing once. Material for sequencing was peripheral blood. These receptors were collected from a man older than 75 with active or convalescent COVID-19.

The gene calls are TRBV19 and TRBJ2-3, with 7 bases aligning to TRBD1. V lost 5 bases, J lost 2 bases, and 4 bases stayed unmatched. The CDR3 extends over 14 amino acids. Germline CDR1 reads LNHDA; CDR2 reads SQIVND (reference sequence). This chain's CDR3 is CASSLQGTTDTQYF. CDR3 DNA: TGTGCCAGTAGTCTACAGGGGACCACAGATACGCAGTATTTT.

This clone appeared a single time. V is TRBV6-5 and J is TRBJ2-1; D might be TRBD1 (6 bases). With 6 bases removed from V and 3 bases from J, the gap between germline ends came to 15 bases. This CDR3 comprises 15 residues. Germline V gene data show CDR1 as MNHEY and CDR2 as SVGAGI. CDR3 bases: TGTGCCAGCAGGTACAGGGAGAGAATCTACAATGAGCAGTTCTTC. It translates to CASRYRERIYNEQFF.

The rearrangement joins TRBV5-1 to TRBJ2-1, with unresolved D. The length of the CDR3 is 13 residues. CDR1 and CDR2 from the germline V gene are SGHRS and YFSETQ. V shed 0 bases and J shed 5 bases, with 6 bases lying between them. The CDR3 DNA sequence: TGCGCCAGCAGCTTGGTCCTAAACAATGAGCAGTTCTTC. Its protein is CASSLVLNNEQFF. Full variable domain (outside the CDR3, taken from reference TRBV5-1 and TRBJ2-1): KAGVTQTPRYLIKTRGQQVTLSCSPISGHRSVSWYQQTPGQGLQFLFEYFSETQRNKGNFPGRFSGRQFSNSRSEMNVSTLELGDSALYLCASSLVLNNEQFFGPGTRLTVL.

The CDR3 nucleotides read TGTGCCAGCAGCTTACGGCGGGGTGATAGCTCCTACAATGAGCAGTTCTTC. Its protein product is CASSLRRGDSSYNEQFF. The chain recombines TRBV7-9 with TRBJ2-1; TRBD2 might be the D (6 bases). V lost 2 bases and J lost 0, with 14 bases in between. The length of the CDR3 is 17 residues. The germline gives CDR1 SEHNR, CDR2 FQNEAQ (reference sequence).

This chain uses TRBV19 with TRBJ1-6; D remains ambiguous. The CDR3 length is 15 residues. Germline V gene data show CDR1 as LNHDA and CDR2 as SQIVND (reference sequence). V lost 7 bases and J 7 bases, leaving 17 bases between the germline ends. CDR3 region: CASTPHRGQNSPLHF. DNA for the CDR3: TGTGCCAGTACGCCCCACCGCGGGCAAAATTCACCCCTCCACTTT.

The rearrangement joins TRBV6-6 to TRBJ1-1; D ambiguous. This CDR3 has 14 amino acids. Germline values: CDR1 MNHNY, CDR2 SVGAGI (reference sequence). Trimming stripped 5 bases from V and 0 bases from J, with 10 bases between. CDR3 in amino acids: CASSPSRVNTEAFF. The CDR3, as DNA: TGTGCCAGCAGTCCATCCCGAGTGAACACTGAAGCTTTCTTT.

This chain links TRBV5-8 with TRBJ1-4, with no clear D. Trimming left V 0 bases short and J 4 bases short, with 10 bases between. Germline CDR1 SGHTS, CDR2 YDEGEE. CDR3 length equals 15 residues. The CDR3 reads CASSLGQESNEKLFF. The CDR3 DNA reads TGTGCCAGCAGCTTGGGGCAGGAAAGTAATGAAAAACTGTTTTTT.

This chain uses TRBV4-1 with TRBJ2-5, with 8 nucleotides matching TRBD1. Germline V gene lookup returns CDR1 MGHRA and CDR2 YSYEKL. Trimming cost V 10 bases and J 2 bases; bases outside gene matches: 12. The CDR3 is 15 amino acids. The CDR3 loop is CAIPQPGQDQETQYF. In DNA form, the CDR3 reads TGCGCCATCCCCCAACCGGGACAGGATCAAGAGACCCAGTACTTC.

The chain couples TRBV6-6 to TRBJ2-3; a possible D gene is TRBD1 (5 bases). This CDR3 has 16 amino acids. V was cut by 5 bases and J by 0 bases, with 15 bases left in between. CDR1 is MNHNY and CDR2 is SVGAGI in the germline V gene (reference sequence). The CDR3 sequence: CASSLGVSHSTDTQYF. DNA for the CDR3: TGTGCCAGCAGTCTAGGGGTTTCGCACAGCACAGATACGCAGTATTTT.